The clone carrying this T cell receptor beta chain was counted only a few times. V lost 5 bases and J lost 5; bases outside the gene matches: 6. CDR1 is SGHAT and CDR2 is FQNNGV in the germline V gene. The CDR3 has 14 amino acids. This sample stems from a study of blood T cell repertoires in COVID-19. Repertoires were generated with immunoSEQ multiplex PCR, while TCRdb's copy carries only in-frame clones and drops some. The repertoire holds roughly 160,000 clones, with 65% to 80% as singletons. Sample: PBMCs or T cells enriched from blood (not recorded which). The TCR originated in an older woman in a cohort exposed to, infected with or recovered from COVID-19 (not recorded which). This chain connects TRBV11-2 to TRBJ1-1, with 9 bases fitting TRBD1. The CDR3 DNA follows: TGTGCCAGCAGCATCGGACAGGGGAGGACTGAAGCTTTCTTT. Translating gives CASSIGQGRTEAFF. The full variable domain, rest sourced from reference TRBV11-2 and TRBJ1-1, is EAGVAQSPRYKIIEKRQSVAFWCNPISGHATLYWYQQILGQGPKLLIQFQNNGVVDDSQLPKDRFSAERLKGVDSTLKIQPAKLEDSAVYLCASSIGQGRTEAFFGQGTRLTVV.